The 15 T cell receptor beta chains presented below share a single source sample, sequenced in a study of T-cell memory formation after mild COVID-19. TCRdb fed the 5' RACE reads into MiXCR, producing one record per CDR3 protein. The table includes about 340,000 distinct CDR3 sequences, over 13% detected once. Sequencing was performed on PBMCs or a T cell subset sorted from them (not recorded which). These receptor sequences come from a man younger than 35 who had mild COVID-19 (a few samples of this study predate the infection). Cell type and time point are not known.

CDR3 loop: CASSPSRDRADTQYF. The CDR3 nucleotides are TGCGCCAGCAGCCCTTCCAGGGATAGGGCAGATACGCAGTATTTT. The chain uses TRBV5-1 and TRBJ2-3, with a weak D call TRBD1 (5 bases). Germline CDR1 reads SGHRS; CDR2 reads YFSETQ. The CDR3 consists of 15 residues. The germline V and J ends were trimmed by 4 bases and 4 bases, with 16 bases remaining between them.

The table lists this clonotype with a few counts. The CDR3 here is CSARDGRSSYNSPLHF. The CDR3 DNA sequence: TGCAGTGCTAGAGATGGCAGGAGCTCCTATAATTCACCCCTCCACTTT. This sequence joins TRBV20-1 and TRBJ1-6; D is uncertain. V shed 0 bases and J shed 0 bases, with 9 bases lying between them. Per germline, CDR1 DFQATT and CDR2 SNEGSKA (reference sequence). The CDR3 contains 16 residues.

With respect to this clonotype: Since a much larger clone is just one base distant, this may be a read error. The V and J genes are TRBV11-2 and TRBJ2-1; 9 positions match TRBD2. The CDR3 is made up of 15 amino acids. J was trimmed by 2 bases and V by 4 bases; bases with no gene match: 3. Germline loops: CDR1 SGHAT, CDR2 FQNNGV. CDR3 protein: CASSSRTSAYNEQFF. The DNA of the CDR3 is TGTGCCAGCAGCTCCCGGACTAGCGCCTACAATGAGCAGTTCTTC. Variable domain in full (rest from reference TRBV11-2 and TRBJ2-1): EAGVAQSPRYKIIEKRQSVAFWCNPISGHATLYWYQQILGQGPKLLIQFQNNGVVDDSQLPKDRFSAERLKGVDSTLKIQPAKLEDSAVYLCASSSRTSAYNEQFFGPGTRLTVL.

The chain links TRBV27 to TRBJ2-6; D is ambiguous. Trimming took off 5 bases at V and 0 bases at J, with 8 bases between the two ends. Germline V lookup: CDR1 MNHEY, CDR2 SMNVEV (reference sequence). This CDR3 contains 15 residues. This CDR3 is CASSGWGSGANVLTF. The CDR3 DNA reads TGTGCCAGCAGTGGGTGGGGCTCTGGGGCCAACGTCCTGACTTTC. Based on the CDR3 plus reference TRBV27 and TRBJ2-6, the full variable domain is EAQVTQNPRYLITVTGKKLTVTCSQNMNHEYMSWYRQDPGLGLRQIYYSMNVEVTDKGDVPEGYKVSRKEKRNFPLILESPSPNQTSLYFCASSGWGSGANVLTFGAGSRLTVL.

This clonotype was counted between two and nine times. The chain employs TRBV6-2 or TRBV6-3 and TRBJ2-2, with unresolved D. Germline V gene data show CDR1 as MNHEY and CDR2 as SVGEGT. The CDR3 extends over 14 amino acids. V lost 4 bases and J 3 bases, leaving 9 bases between the germline ends. CDR3 DNA sequence: TGTGCCAGCAGTTGGTTACACTACACCGGGGAGCTGTTTTTT. Encoded protein: CASSWLHYTGELFF.

This clonotype was seen many times. V and J are TRBV20-1 and TRBJ2-7; D is perhaps TRBD2 (5 bases). With 3 bases removed from V and 2 bases from J, the gap between germline ends came to 14 bases. Germline lookup yields CDR1 DFQATT and CDR2 SNEGSKA (reference sequence). The CDR3 is made up of 14 amino acids. The chain's CDR3 is CSARPARGTYEQYV. In nucleotides, the CDR3 is TGCAGTGCTAGGCCAGCACGGGGAACCTACGAGCAGTACGTC.

There are a few counts of this clonotype. CDR3 sequence: CATSTGLRGSPLHF. CDR3 coding DNA: TGTGCCACCAGCACCGGACTTAGGGGATCACCCCTCCACTTT. This chain uses TRBV15 with TRBJ1-6; possibly TRBD1 for D (5 bases). Germline CDR1 LNHNV, CDR2 YYDKDF (reference sequence). V was pared by 4 bases and J by 10 bases, with 14 bases between. CDR3 length: 14 amino acids.

There are a few counts of this clonotype. The CDR3 DNA sequence: TGTGCCACCGGAACCGGGACAATTGTGGGCTACACCTTC. It specifies CATGTGTIVGYTF. This sequence joins TRBV10-3 and TRBJ1-2; tentative D call: TRBD1 (6 bases). The CDR3 extends over 13 amino acids. The germline CDR1 and CDR2 sequences are ENHRY and SYGVKD. Trimming left V 10 bases short and J 8 bases short, with 20 bases between.

This clonotype was detected a few times. The J gene is TRBJ2-3, the V gene TRBV4-2; 12 bases align to TRBD2. The trim removed 0 bases at V and 5 bases at J, leaving 6 bases unmatched. Germline CDR1 is LGHNA and CDR2 is YNFKEQ. The CDR3 covers 17 residues. DNA of the CDR3: TGTGCCAGCAGCCAAGATTTGACTAGCGGGGGAGGAGATACGCAGTATTTT. Translated, it gives CASSQDLTSGGGDTQYF.

This clonotype was detected ten times or more. The CDR3 bases are TGTGCCAGCAGAGAGAGGGACACTGAAGCTTTCTTT. Encoded protein: CASRERDTEAFF. J is TRBJ1-1 and V is TRBV7-9; D gene unclear. Germline loops: CDR1 SEHNR, CDR2 FQNEAQ (reference sequence). V was cut by 6 bases and J by 3 bases, with 8 bases left in between. This CDR3 contains 12 residues.

The chain joins TRBV4-1 to TRBJ1-2; 7 bases are shared with TRBD1. The CDR3 runs 17 residues. Trimming removed 1 base from V and 4 bases from J; junction bases left unmatched: 12. Germline assignment: CDR1 MGHRA and CDR2 YSYEKL. The CDR3 nucleotides read TGCGCCAGCAGCCAAGTCCTTAACCGGGACAGCTCCTATGGCTACACCTTC. Translation: CASSQVLNRDSSYGYTF.

Note on this clonotype: A much larger clone is a single base away; this may be a read error. This sequence joins TRBV9 and TRBJ2-5; 8 bases line up with TRBD2. Germline-derived CDR1 and CDR2 are SGDLS and YYNGEE. V lost 0 bases to trimming and J lost 5 bases; unmatched junction nucleotides: 6. The CDR3 extends over 15 amino acids. CDR3 in DNA: TGTGCCAGCAGCGTAGACCCTAGCGGGTCGGAGACCCAGTACTTC. Residues: CASSVDPSGSETQYF. Full variable domain (missing parts from reference TRBV9 and TRBJ2-5): DSGVTQTPKHLITATGQRVTLRCSPRSGDLSVYWYQQSLDQGLQFLIQYYNGEERAKGNILERFSAQQFPDLHSELNLSSLELGDSALYFCASSVDPSGSETQYFGPGTRLLVL.

The rearrangement links TRBV6-2 or TRBV6-3 to TRBJ1-2; D perhaps matches TRBD1 (5 bases). CDR1 MNHEY and CDR2 SVGEGT come from the germline V gene. The CDR3 has 14 residues. V gave up 2 bases and J gave up 4 bases, with 11 bases separating them. CDR3 nucleotides: TGTGCCAGCAGTTACCAGGGTTTAGGCTATGGCTACACCTTC. Protein: CASSYQGLGYGYTF.

This clonotype was detected a few times. V usage is TRBV7-9 and J usage is TRBJ1-5; D not certain. Per the germline V gene, CDR1 is SEHNR and CDR2 is FQNEAQ (reference sequence). V gave up 5 bases and J gave up 5 bases, with 7 bases separating them. The CDR3 extends over 12 amino acids. The CDR3 DNA reads as TGTGCCAGCAGCCAGGTGGATCAGCCCCAGCATTTT. Translation: CASSQVDQPQHF.

The genes are TRBV7-9 and TRBJ2-1; the D is unclear. Germline CDR1 SEHNR, CDR2 FQNEAQ (reference sequence). CDR3 length: 15 amino acids. Trimming removed 0 bases from V and 5 bases from J, with 11 bases in between. This chain's CDR3 is CASSLARRHHNEQFF. DNA for the CDR3: TGTGCCAGCAGCTTAGCGCGCCGACACCACAATGAGCAGTTCTTC.